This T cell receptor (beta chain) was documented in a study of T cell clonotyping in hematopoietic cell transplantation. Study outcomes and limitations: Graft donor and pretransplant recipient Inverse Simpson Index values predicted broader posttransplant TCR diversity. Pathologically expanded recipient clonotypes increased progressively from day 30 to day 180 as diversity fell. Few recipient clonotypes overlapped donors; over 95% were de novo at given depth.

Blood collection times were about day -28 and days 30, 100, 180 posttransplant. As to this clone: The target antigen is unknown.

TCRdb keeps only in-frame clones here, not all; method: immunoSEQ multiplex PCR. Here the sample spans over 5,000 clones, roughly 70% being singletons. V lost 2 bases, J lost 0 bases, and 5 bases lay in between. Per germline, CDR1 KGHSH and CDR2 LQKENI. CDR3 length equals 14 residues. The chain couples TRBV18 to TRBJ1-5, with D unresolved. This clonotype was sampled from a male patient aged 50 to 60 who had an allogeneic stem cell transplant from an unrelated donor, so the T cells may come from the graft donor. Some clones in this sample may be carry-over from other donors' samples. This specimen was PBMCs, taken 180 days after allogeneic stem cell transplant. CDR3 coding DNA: TGTGCCAGCTCACCAGGAAATAGCAATCAGCCCCAGCATTTT. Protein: CASSPGNSNQPQHF.